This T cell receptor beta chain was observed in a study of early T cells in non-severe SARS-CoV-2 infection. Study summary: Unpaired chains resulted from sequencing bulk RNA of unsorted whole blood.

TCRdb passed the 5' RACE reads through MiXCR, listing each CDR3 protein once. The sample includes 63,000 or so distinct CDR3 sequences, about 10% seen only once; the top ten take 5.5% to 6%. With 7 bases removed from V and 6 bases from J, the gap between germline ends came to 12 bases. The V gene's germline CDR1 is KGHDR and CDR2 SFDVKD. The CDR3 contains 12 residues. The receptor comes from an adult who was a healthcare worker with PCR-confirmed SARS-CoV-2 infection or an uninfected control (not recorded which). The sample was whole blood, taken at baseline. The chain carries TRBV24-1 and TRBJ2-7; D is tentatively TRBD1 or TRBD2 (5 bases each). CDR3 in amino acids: CATRGVSGEQYF. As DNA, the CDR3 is TGTGCCACCAGGGGGGTATCCGGCGAGCAGTACTTC.